The sequence of this T cell receptor beta chain was determined in a study of cytomegalovirus exposure and HLA in healthy donors. Trimming at V came to 4 bases and at J to 7 bases, leaving 9 bases not matched to a gene. Germline V gene lookup returns CDR1 MDHEN and CDR2 SYDVKM. The CDR3 spans 15 residues. Primers: 60 Vbeta forward and 13 Jbeta reverse. The data were produced by immunoSEQ multiplex PCR, yet TCRdb's version contains in-frame clones alone and is incomplete. The sample consists of 200,000 to 250,000 clones, 70% to 85% of them appearing once. The sequencing sample was made of PBMCs. The sequence was obtained from a male donor in good health and CMV-seronegative. This rearrangement joins TRBV28 to TRBJ2-1, with 8 bases that match TRBD2. CDR3 bases: TGTGCCAGCAGTTCGGACTGGAGCGGGAGAAATGAGCAGTTCTTC. Amino acid sequence: CASSSDWSGRNEQFF.